One TCR beta chain is described in this entry. The data stem from a study of blood T cell repertoires in COVID-19. Germline V gene lookup returns CDR1 SGHTA and CDR2 FQGNSA. The CDR3 has 14 residues. Trimming removed 5 bases from V and 8 bases from J, with 15 bases in between. Participant-given clinical history determined each cohort assignment. Method: immunoSEQ multiplex PCR; TCRdb's copy keeps in-frame clones and lacks some. The table has approximately 490,000 clones, around nine tenths seen once. The TCR was taken from a woman aged 60 to 75 who had recovered from COVID-19. The chain uses TRBV7-2 and TRBJ1-4; D is undetermined. The sequencing input was PBMCs or T cells enriched from blood (not recorded which). Here the CDR3 DNA reads TGTGCCAGCAGCGCCCCTTCTGTTCGGGAAAAACTGTTTTTT. It translates to CASSAPSVREKLFF.